This T cell receptor beta chain was identified during a study of blood T cells in healthy people across ages. General study points: Age advanced and TCR beta diversity per million T cells fell, roughly linearly. Both naive CD4+ cell counts and diversity were greater in long-lived donors than in aged donors.

Each sample yielded at least 6 million isolated PBMCs. As for this clonotype: Antigen specificity is unknown. The junction and the germline gene differ at one end; a read error may be behind it.

Through a sample-barcoded 5' primer and a J-beta primer mix, a second PCR was run for about 6 to 11 cycles. TCRdb re-called the 5' RACE reads through MiXCR, storing one row per CDR3 protein. In the table there are around 520,000 distinct CDR3 sequences, about 26% of which are singletons. In germline, CDR1 is DFQATT, CDR2 SNEGSKA (reference sequence). The CDR3 has 11 residues. The data were also submitted as part of a second study, on T cells of mothers and their children. That work adds: Donation came from three healthy Caucasian mothers together with their six children.

The clonotype was recovered from a boy aged 2 to 10 in good health. This rearrangement joins TRBV20-1 to TRBJ2-4, with 8 bases lining up with TRBD2. Source material: blood. The CDR3 DNA reads TGCAGTGCTAGCCTCGGGGGGGCCCTAAACTTC. As protein: CSASLGGALNF.